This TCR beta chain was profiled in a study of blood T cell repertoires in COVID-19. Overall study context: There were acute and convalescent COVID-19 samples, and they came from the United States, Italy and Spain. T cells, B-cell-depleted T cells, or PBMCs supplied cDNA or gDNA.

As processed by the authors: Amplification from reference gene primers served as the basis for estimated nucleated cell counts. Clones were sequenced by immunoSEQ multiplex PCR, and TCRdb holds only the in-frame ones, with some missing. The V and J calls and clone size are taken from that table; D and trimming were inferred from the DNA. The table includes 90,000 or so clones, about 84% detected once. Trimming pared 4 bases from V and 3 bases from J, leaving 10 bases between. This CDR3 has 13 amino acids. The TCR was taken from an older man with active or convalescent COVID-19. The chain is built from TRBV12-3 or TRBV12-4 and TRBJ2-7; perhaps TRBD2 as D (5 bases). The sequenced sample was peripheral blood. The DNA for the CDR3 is TGTGCCAGCAGTTCGGACTGGAACTACGAGCAGTACTTC. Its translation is CASSSDWNYEQYF.